The 14 T cell receptor beta chains below were found in one sample sequenced in a study of cytomegalovirus exposure and HLA in healthy donors. The PCR made use of 60 Vbeta and 13 Jbeta primers. Clones were read by immunoSEQ multiplex PCR, and TCRdb kept only the in-frame ones, dropping some. The data contain 150,000 to 200,000 clones, roughly 90% of them singletons. Sequenced material: PBMCs. The receptors shown here come from a girl under two years old in good health and CMV-seronegative.

The chain carries TRBV5-6 and TRBJ2-1, with D unresolved. This CDR3 region has 15 residues. Deletions cut 4 bases from V and 4 bases from J, with 15 bases between. Germline values: CDR1 SGHDT, CDR2 YYEEEE. The DNA for the CDR3 is TGTGCCAGCAGCCCAACGGCTGGCGGATACAATGAGCAGTTCTTC. As protein: CASSPTAGGYNEQFF.

Written as DNA, the CDR3 is TGTGCCAGCAGTGACCCCCTTAGAGGGGGTGACGAGCAGTACTTC. Encoded protein: CASSDPLRGGDEQYF. The V call is TRBV25-1, the J call TRBJ2-7, with D possibly being TRBD1 (6 bases). V lost 3 bases and J lost 5, with 17 bases in between. The length of the CDR3 is 15 residues. From germline, CDR1 is MGHDK and CDR2 SYGVNS.

This clone was observed a few times. This chain links TRBV10-3 with TRBJ2-7, with TRBD1 matching 7 bases. With 1 base clipped from V and 3 bases from J, the junction kept 0 bases outside the gene matches. The CDR3 spans 13 residues. CDR1 ENHRY and CDR2 SYGVKD come from the germline V gene. CDR3: CAISEWDSYEQYF. CDR3 DNA sequence: TGTGCCATCAGTGAGTGGGACAGCTACGAGCAGTACTTC.

The chain employs TRBV4-1 and TRBJ2-7; D not resolved. Trimming shortened V by 3 bases and J by 3 bases, and 6 bases separated the two germline ends. The CDR3 spans 12 residues. Germline V lookup: CDR1 MGHRA, CDR2 YSYEKL. The DNA for the CDR3 is TGCGCCAGCAGCCACCTTAACTACGAGCAGTACTTC. Protein sequence: CASSHLNYEQYF.

V and J are TRBV6-1 and TRBJ2-5; D remains unclear. Germline V lookup: CDR1 MNHNS, CDR2 SASEGT. V gave up 4 bases and J gave up 5 bases, with 11 bases separating them. CDR3 length equals 13 residues. CDR3 in DNA: TGTGCCAGCAGTGCTGATCGGTGGGAGACCCAGTACTTC. Residues: CASSADRWETQYF.

This chain uses TRBV9 with TRBJ2-1; 8 bases fit TRBD2. Per the germline V gene, CDR1 is SGDLS and CDR2 is YYNGEE. V lost 3 bases, J lost 0 bases, and 8 bases stayed unmatched. The CDR3 runs 17 residues. The CDR3 here is CASSALLAAHSYNEQFF. CDR3 nucleotide sequence: TGTGCCAGCAGCGCCCTACTAGCGGCCCACTCCTACAATGAGCAGTTCTTC.

The rearrangement links TRBV5-1 to TRBJ2-3, with a possible D match to TRBD1 (6 bases). This CDR3 comprises 14 residues. V gave up 2 bases and J gave up 3 bases, with 10 bases separating them. CDR1 and CDR2 from the germline V gene are SGHRS and YFSETQ. CDR3 sequence (DNA): TGCGCCAGCAGCTTCGGGACACCTACAGATACGCAGTATTTT. Translating gives CASSFGTPTDTQYF.

A note on this clone: Relative to the germline gene, one junction end is altered; a read error may explain this. V is TRBV27 and J is TRBJ2-7; 8 bases agree with TRBD2. The CDR3 sequence is 14 residues long. From germline, CDR1 is MNHEY and CDR2 SMNVEV (reference sequence). CDR3 DNA sequence: TGTGCCGGCAGTTTACGGGGGGGTCTCTACGAGCAGTACTTC. It yields the protein CAGSLRGGLYEQYF.

This clone has a handful of counts. The chain couples TRBV19 to TRBJ2-2; the D gene is possibly TRBD1 (6 bases). The germline V gene has CDR1 LNHDA and CDR2 SQIVND (reference sequence). The V gene lost 5 bases and the J gene lost 0 bases, with 10 bases spanning the gap. The CDR3 totals 15 residues. The CDR3 DNA reads as TGTGCCAGTAGTCGGACAGACGCGAACACCGGGGAGCTGTTTTTT. This sequence encodes CASSRTDANTGELFF.

J is TRBJ2-7 and V is TRBV2; D uncertain. This CDR3 comprises 13 residues. With 8 bases removed from V and 3 bases from J, the gap between germline ends came to 14 bases. Looked up from germline, CDR1 is SNHLY and CDR2 is FYNNEI. The DNA for the CDR3 is TGTGCCAGCTCGAAACGGGTTGACTACGAGCAGTACTTC. Amino acid sequence: CASSKRVDYEQYF.

The rearrangement links TRBV5-4 to TRBJ2-3, with 7 positions matching TRBD2. J gave up 6 bases and V 1 base, and 5 bases lay outside the gene matches. The V gene's germline CDR1 is SGHNT and CDR2 YYREEE (reference sequence). There are 14 residues in the CDR3. CDR3 residues: CASSLYLAADTQYF. The DNA of the CDR3 is TGTGCCAGCAGCTTGTATCTAGCGGCGGATACGCAGTATTTT.

The CDR3 DNA follows: TGTGCCTGGGCTCTAGCGGGAGGCCCCTACGAGCAGTACTTC. This translates into CAWALAGGPYEQYF. The rearrangement uses TRBV30 and TRBJ2-7, with TRBD2 matching over 11 bases. V dropped 5 bases and J dropped 2; count of bases not matched to a gene: 5. This CDR3 has 14 amino acids. Per the germline V gene, CDR1 is GTSNPN and CDR2 is SVGIG (reference sequence).

The chain couples TRBV7-2 to TRBJ1-5; weak D call: TRBD1 (5 bases). The germline V gene encodes CDR1 SGHTA and CDR2 FQGNSA. The CDR3 spans 15 residues. Trimming stripped 3 bases from V and 0 bases from J, with 9 bases between. The CDR3 nucleotides are TGTGCCAGCAGCTTCGGACACAATAGCAATCAGCCCCAGCATTTT. Translating gives CASSFGHNSNQPQHF.

The J gene is TRBJ1-5, the V gene TRBV19; 9 bases are shared with TRBD1. The CDR3 totals 15 residues. With V trimmed by 3 bases and J by 3 bases, 3 bases remained unmatched. The germline V gene has CDR1 LNHDA and CDR2 SQIVND (reference sequence). In DNA form, the CDR3 reads TGTGCCAGTAGTATCGGGACAGGGTTCAATCAGCCCCAGCATTTT. This gives the protein CASSIGTGFNQPQHF.